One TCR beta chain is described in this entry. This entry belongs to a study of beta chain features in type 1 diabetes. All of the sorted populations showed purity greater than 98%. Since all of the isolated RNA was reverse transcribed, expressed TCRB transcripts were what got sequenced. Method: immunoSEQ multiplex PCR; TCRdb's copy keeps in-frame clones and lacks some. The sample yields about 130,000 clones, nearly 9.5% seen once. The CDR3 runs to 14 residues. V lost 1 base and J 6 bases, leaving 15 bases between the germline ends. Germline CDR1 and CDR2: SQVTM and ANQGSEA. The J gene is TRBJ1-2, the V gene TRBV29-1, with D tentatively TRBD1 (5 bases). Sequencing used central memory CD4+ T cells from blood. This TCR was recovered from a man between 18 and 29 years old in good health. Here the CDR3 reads CSVEGRPQVHGYTF. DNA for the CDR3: TGCAGCGTTGAAGGGAGACCACAGGTACATGGCTACACCTTC.